Listed here is a single TCR beta chain. Original analysis: Amplifying reference gene primers gave estimates of nucleated cell counts. Generated by immunoSEQ multiplex PCR, the TCRdb table keeps only in-frame clones and is missing some. V and J calls and clone size are as listed in that table; D and trimming were resolved from the DNA. The sample holds fewer than 250,000 clones, about 85% seen once. This entry belongs to a study of blood T cell repertoires in COVID-19. As for the study in general: Acute and convalescent COVID-19 samples came from the United States, Italy and Spain. T cells, B-cell-depleted T cells, or PBMCs provided the cDNA or gDNA that served as material.

Trimming at V came to 4 bases and at J to 6 bases, leaving 7 bases not matched to a gene. CDR3 length: 13 residues. The germline CDR1 and CDR2 sequences are SQVTM and ANQGSEA. Seattle participants joined during active infection and were tracked over time. The sample taken for sequencing was peripheral blood. V is TRBV29-1 and J is TRBJ1-2, with 8 bases that match TRBD1. The clonotype was recovered from an elderly woman with COVID-19, enrolled during active disease. The CDR3 nucleotides read TGCAGCGTTGGACACCAACAGGGGGATGGCTACACCTTC. Translation: CSVGHQQGDGYTF.